This TCR beta chain was sequenced during a study of shared clonotypes between healthy human individuals. The germline V gene encodes CDR1 MRHNA and CDR2 SNTAGT. The CDR3 runs 12 residues. V was trimmed by 0 bases and J by 12 bases, leaving 6 bases between them. This clone was seen a single time. At the DNA level, this CDR3 is encoded by other sequences in the same sample as well. Genomic DNA from each subset was divided evenly over several immunoSEQ plates. The method was immunoSEQ multiplex PCR; TCRdb's version includes in-frame clones alone and lacks a portion of them. This table has 2 million to 2.5 million clones, 95% appearing once.

What was sequenced was naive CD4+ T cells sorted from blood. Subset specified: CD45RA+ positively selected. This receptor was obtained from a young man in good health. The V gene is TRBV6-4, the J gene TRBJ1-6; D ambiguous. CDR3 protein: CASSDSGGPLHF. The CDR3 DNA reads as TGTGCCAGCAGTGACTCCGGCGGACCCCTCCACTTT.